This T cell receptor (beta chain) was recorded in a study of cytomegalovirus exposure and HLA in healthy donors (TCRdb year 2017). Regarding the research as a whole: An earlier analysis of under 600 of the donors reported roughly 270 Gb of sequence data and some 120 million unique TCR beta sequences from 190 million or so T cells. About 300 gigabases of sequencing data and 70 million to 100 million unique TCR sequences were included in an early release covering about 620 HLA-typed donors. Among the approximately 400 genotyped donors, around 81% belonged to the genetic ancestry cluster associated with self-reported Caucasian donors. The study was designed to test whether signatures of past pathogen exposure could be identified by cataloging public T cell receptors. The study used immunosequencing to profile the T cell repertoires of approximately 630 subjects and linked those repertoires to cytomegalovirus serostatus. A separate validation cohort of about 110 different subjects was used in addition to the approximately 640-subject first cohort. High-throughput TCR immunosequencing, statistical association of individual TCRs with disease status, and machine learning were combined to predict cytomegalovirus infection status. In a later analysis, previously published TCR beta repertoires from 600 to 850 donors were re-analyzed and high-resolution HLA genotyping was added so that TCR occurrence patterns could be studied. The later analysis used no new phenotypic data to find candidate immune exposures, relying instead on TCR beta sequences and their occurrence across donors. To decide whether each TCR beta V gene segment behaved as functional or pseudogenic, an earlier analysis of 587 of the donors relied on high-throughput TCR beta sequencing. Donor age, sex, ethnicity and CMV serostatus were compiled alongside the repertoire data. A later genetic analysis took genome-wide SNP genotypes for about 60% of the roughly 670 donors and used that subset as a discovery cohort. All discovery cohort repertoires had been generated using a single sequencing platform. HLA typing included class I and class II loci at four-digit resolution. The number of typed donors differed by locus: roughly 629-630 for A, B, C, DRB1 and DQB1; 500 to 550 for DQA1; approximately 600 for DPA1; and 450 to 480 for DPB1. A few DR-DQ haplotypes were handled as single units for association and clustering because linkage in the cohort was strong. Among over 350 genotyped donors of the cohort, an average of approximately 240,000 unique TCR beta nucleotide sequences were sequenced per donor, roughly a sixth of them non-productive. Study-wide conclusions, independent of this receptor: Only TCR beta chains were sequenced in this cohort, and the absence of alpha or paired-chain data limited detectable features. A further reported finding was that TCR beta sequences accurately predicted the HLA-A and HLA-B alleles for most subjects in the first cohort. Specific HLA alleles were associated with about 17,000 TCR beta sequences at a false discovery rate of 0.05 in a later analysis. A total of 150 or so TCR beta chains were listed by the study as associated with cytomegalovirus. A later analysis found that HLA-associated TCR beta chains were more clonally expanded and had lower generation probabilities than equally common non-associated chains. Sequencing depth was assumed to be roughly uniform across donors in the presence/absence analyses, though that assumption may not hold. Broadly in line with IMGT annotations, most TCR beta V segments showed up in productive rearrangements about 90% or about 30% of the time in an earlier analysis of roughly 590 of the donors. Because some donors lacked HLA typing at each locus, the association tests relied only on the typed subset. In both the original and validation cohorts, the classifier was reported to diagnose cytomegalovirus status with high specificity and sensitivity. According to a later analysis, most CMV-associated TCR beta chains appeared to be HLA-restricted, and the HLA associations seemed to be driven largely by CMV exposure. Across donors, most TCR sequences were observed very rarely, whereas some public TCRs were present in many individuals. Because counts were too low, roughly 17 rarely observed V segments, including chromosome 9 orphons, were left out of the earlier analysis of 500 to 750 of the donors. When HLA alleles, especially DR and DQ, strongly co-occurred, attributing TCR associations to individual alleles was difficult. According to a later analysis, parvovirus B19, influenza, CMV and Epstein-Barr virus appeared linked to several top co-occurrence clusters. Immune exposure information for the cohort was limited to CMV serostatus. The sequencing pipeline was judged likely to have produced a cluster of highly shared sequence variants as a technical artifact. A later analysis found that TCR association rates varied across HLA loci, with DRB1 alleles showing the most associated TCRs and HLA-C alleles the fewest. An association between a missense DCLRE1C variant and V-gene and J-gene trimming of TCR beta chains was found in a later genetic analysis and replicated in an independent cohort. The authors suggested that the approach could potentially be generalized to other disease states and immunological phenotypes. Three of the identified cytomegalovirus-associated TCR beta chains were confirmed in vitro to be specific for cytomegalovirus antigens. Linkage disequilibrium might explain the correlated functional status among segregating V segments, but an unknown experimental factor could not be excluded. A later genetic analysis reported fewer N-insertions in productive TCRs among donors in an Asian-associated ancestry cluster than the roughly 620-donor mean.

In total, roughly 670 healthy bone marrow donors made up the cohort. At the time of sampling, all cohort members were nominally healthy, though unrecorded immune exposures were likely present. The donor tested CMV seronegative and was one of the 352 seronegative cohort members. Each donor provided a peripheral blood sample, and peripheral blood mononuclear cells were used for TCR beta sequencing. The Qiagen DNeasy Blood Extraction Kit was used to extract genomic DNA from the blood cell samples. The library came from the immunoSEQ multiplex PCR assay. For the multiplex PCR, a mixture combining 60 forward primers for TCR Vbeta segments and 13 reverse primers for TCR Jbeta segments was used. The CDR3 region of rearranged TCR beta genes was amplified from genomic DNA by a multiplex PCR assay. Amplified TCR beta libraries were sequenced as 87-base-pair reads on the Illumina HiSeq System. As for the original processing: A later analysis counted about 82 million unique TCR beta chains across the roughly 700 repertoires, and around 9.9 million of these chains were shared by at least two donors. A nearest-neighbor algorithm error-corrected the raw reads and collapsed the reads into unique sequences, merging closely related sequences to remove PCR and sequencing errors. V, D and J gene segments were assigned by aligning CDR3 sequences to IMGT reference sequences. For a sequence to be retained, a match of at least six nucleotides to both a V gene segment and a J gene segment was required. Rearrangements were called productive when the CDR3 lacked stop codons and stayed in frame with V and J; all others were non-productive. CDR3 was defined by IMGT convention, running from the second conserved V-encoded cysteine to the conserved J-encoded phenylalanine. The earlier analysis of about 640 of the donors excluded any sequence lacking an unambiguous match to a single V gene segment. In an earlier analysis of 587 of the donors, V segments were called functional above 56.7% productive rearrangements and were called segregating when the between-donor standard deviation exceeded 5%. To diagnose cytomegalovirus status from the catalog of TCR beta chain sequences, a statistical classification framework was built. In a later analysis, TCR nucleotide sequences were compared against IMGT/GENE-DB human TR gene sequences so that V and J genes could be assigned. The TCRdist pipeline was used in a later analysis to assign CDR3 sequences and most-parsimonious VDJ recombination scenarios. In a later analysis, every TCR beta chain was defined by the combination of its CDR3 amino acid sequence and its V-gene family, and reads without a unique V-gene family were dropped. As a way to deal with suspected cross-contamination and a sequencing artifact, a later analysis dropped under 600 nucleotide sequences that were highly shared and had low generation probability. In a later analysis, a clonal expansion index was calculated for each public chain from normalized within-repertoire ranks of inferred template counts. Generation probabilities in a later analysis came from a VDJ recombination model fitted to out-of-frame rearrangements, and those results were checked against IGoR. Hypergeometric tests were used in a later analysis to score TCR-TCR, TCR-HLA and TCR-CMV co-occurrence, with a repertoire-size bias correction applied to the TCR pairs. To estimate false discovery rates, a later analysis permuted the HLA or CMV assignments 20 times. In a later analysis, co-occurring TCRs were grouped using DBSCAN, with TCRdist sequence similarity added in when clustering inside HLA-allele-positive subsets. Repertoires with fewer than 30,000 or more than 120,000 public chains, plus five repertoires with anomalous nucleotide sharing, were excluded from co-occurrence clustering. TCRdb retrieved this table from immuneACCESS and kept in-frame rearrangements only. Not all clones are present; in checked studies, unresolved V genes account for under half, and no reason is known for the remainder. The DNA was the basis for D and trimming; V, J and clone size are from that table. The record for this sample contains approximately 110,000 clones. Of the sample, under 0.7% falls within the top ten clones.

Concerning this clone itself: The antigen it recognizes is unknown.

This sequence was found in a man between 45 and 60 years old in good health and CMV-seronegative. The sample was PBMCs.

CDR3 protein: CASSLAYSTEAFF. The sequenced DNA is TGCGCCAGCAGCTTGGCTTATAGCACTGAAGCTTTCTTT. Recombination linked TRBV5-1 to TRBJ1-1; the D segment cannot be called with confidence. Deletion took 0 bases off V and 4 bases off J, with a span of 7 bases between the germline ends. Taken from the germline V gene, the CDR1 and CDR2 loops are SGHRS and YFSETQ. The CDR3, cysteine through phenylalanine, is 13 amino acids long. The entry retains the CDR3 DNA only, 39 bases that are in frame from base 1.